Following are 7 T cell receptor beta chains from one sample sequenced in a study of regulatory T cells in long-lasting Graves disease. Documented time point: newly diagnosed GD, antithyroid drugs for less than 3 months. After RNA was extracted from PBMCs, the TCR library was made from it. Arm-PCR of CDR3 regions and iRepertoire HTBI primers were used to build TCR beta libraries. TCRdb re-analysed the multiplex PCR reads in MiXCR, keeping a single row per CDR3 protein. Among about 400,000 distinct CDR3 sequences, 15% to 17% were seen once, and the ten largest hold about 20%. Sequences were derived from peripheral blood mononuclear cells (PBMCs), sampled at new diagnosis, from a patient treated with antithyroid drugs. Every receptor here comes from a female donor with Graves disease.

J is TRBJ2-3 and V is TRBV4-2, with D perhaps TRBD2 (5 bases). The CDR3 extends over 15 amino acids. CDR1 is LGHNA and CDR2 is YNFKEQ in the germline V gene. V was cut by 0 bases and J by 5 bases, with 12 bases left in between. CDR3 in DNA: TGTGCCAGCAGCCAAGAGGACTGGACCCTAGATACGCAGTATTTT. This encodes CASSQEDWTLDTQYF.

This clonotype showed up many times. The chain has TRBV18 and TRBJ2-1; D not certain. Germline lookup yields CDR1 KGHSH and CDR2 LQKENI. V dropped 0 bases and J dropped 7 bases, with 10 bases sitting between them. The CDR3 is 14 residues long. The DNA of the CDR3 is TGTGCCAGCTCACCACCTGGTGTAACAAATGAGCAGTTCTTC. Translation: CASSPPGVTNEQFF.

This clonotype has at least ten counts. The gene calls are TRBV6-5 and TRBJ1-1; D gene ambiguous. The CDR3 spans 15 residues. Trimming took 2 bases from V and 5 from J, leaving 15 bases between them. The germline CDR1 and CDR2 sequences are MNHEY and SVGAGI. The CDR3 bases are TGTGCCAGCAGTTACAGACTTGGACGTTATACTGAAGCTTTCTTT. This codes for CASSYRLGRYTEAFF.

This clonotype was seen many times. This rearrangement joins TRBV29-1 to TRBJ2-6; D gene uncertain. CDR1 is SQVTM, CDR2 ANQGSEA, per germline. Trimming cost V 4 bases and J 4 bases, with 8 bases left between them. CDR3 length: 13 amino acids. The CDR3 coding sequence is TGCAGCGTTGGAGGACCCGGGGCCAACGTCCTGACTTTC. This codes for CSVGGPGANVLTF.

This clonotype occurred many times. This rearrangement joins TRBV7-8 to TRBJ2-1, with D unresolved. The germline V and J ends were trimmed by 5 bases and 5 bases, with 13 bases remaining between them. CDR3 length equals 14 residues. Looked up from germline, CDR1 is SGHVS and CDR2 is FQNEAQ. The CDR3 sequence: CASSKWQKNNEQFF. DNA of the CDR3: TGTGCCAGCAGCAAGTGGCAGAAAAACAATGAGCAGTTCTTC.

This clonotype was recorded a few times. The rearrangement joins TRBV7-2 to TRBJ2-7, with D possibly TRBD1 on 7 matching bases. This CDR3 has 15 amino acids. Germline V lookup: CDR1 SGHTA, CDR2 FQGNSA. V gave up 1 base and J gave up 3 bases, with 13 bases separating them. DNA for the CDR3: TGTGCCAGCAGCTTAGGGGCAGGGGGGATCTACGAGCAGTACTTC. This encodes CASSLGAGGIYEQYF.

This clonotype was counted between two and nine times. This sequence joins TRBV27 and TRBJ2-5; D unclear. The CDR3 runs to 12 residues. Trimming shortened V by 3 bases and J by 7 bases, and 9 bases separated the two germline ends. Germline values: CDR1 MNHEY, CDR2 SMNVEV (reference sequence). The CDR3 region has the DNA TGTGCCAGCAGTTTCATTCCAGGGACCCAGTACTTC. This translates into CASSFIPGTQYF.